The 15 T cell receptor beta chains below all came from one sample that was sequenced in a study of T cell responses to AZD1222 COVID-19 vaccine. The protocol was immunoSEQ multiplex PCR, while the TCRdb copy is restricted to in-frame clones and leaves out a portion. The sample has about 140,000 clones, 80% to 90% seen once; the top ten hold around 1.5%. This specimen was peripheral blood, taken on day 0 of AZD1222 vaccination. The source of these receptors is an adult in good health.

The chain combines TRBV7-6 with TRBJ2-3; D uncertain. The germline V gene has CDR1 SGHVS and CDR2 FNYEAQ. The CDR3 spans 14 residues. The germline V and J ends were trimmed by 5 bases and 2 bases, with 11 bases remaining between them. Here the CDR3 reads CASSPDGFTDTQYF. CDR3 sequence (DNA): TGTGCCAGCAGCCCGGACGGGTTCACAGATACGCAGTATTTT.

The chain links TRBV7-2 to TRBJ1-6; D perhaps matches TRBD1 (6 bases). V was trimmed by 3 bases and J by 7 bases, leaving 10 bases between them. This CDR3 has 14 amino acids. Germline values: CDR1 SGHTA, CDR2 FQGNSA. CDR3 nucleotides: TGTGCCAGCAGCTTTGGGACACCGAATTCACCCCTCCACTTT. Its protein product is CASSFGTPNSPLHF.

The count of this clone is one. The chain uses TRBV29-1 and TRBJ1-2; tentatively, D is TRBD1 (5 bases). CDR3 length: 15 residues. V gave up 7 bases and J gave up 0 bases, with 18 bases separating them. CDR1 is SQVTM, CDR2 ANQGSEA, per germline. CDR3 sequence: CSAAGGKTANYGYTF. The DNA of the CDR3 is TGCAGCGCCGCTGGGGGGAAGACAGCTAACTATGGCTACACCTTC.

The J gene is TRBJ2-7, the V gene TRBV12-3 or TRBV12-4, with D unclear. V shed 5 bases and J shed 2 bases, with 7 bases lying between them. The CDR3 length is 12 residues. CDR3 nucleotides: TGTGCCAGCAGTAGACGACCCTACGAGCAGTACTTC. Protein sequence: CASSRRPYEQYF.

The chain carries TRBV9 and TRBJ1-2; TRBD1 is a possible D gene (6 bases). Germline lookup yields CDR1 SGDLS and CDR2 YYNGEE. Trimming pared 4 bases from V and 6 bases from J, leaving 10 bases between. There are 12 residues in the CDR3. The CDR3 sequence: CASSSRTDGYTF. The CDR3 DNA is TGTGCCAGCAGCTCCCGGACAGATGGCTACACCTTC.

The V call is TRBV28, the J call TRBJ1-2; 10 bases agree with TRBD1. This CDR3 has 15 residues. The ends lost 3 bases at V and 7 bases at J; junction bases unmatched: 8. CDR1 and CDR2 from the germline V gene are MDHEN and SYDVKM. Here the CDR3 reads CASSFPDRGLRGYTF. CDR3 nucleotides: TGTGCCAGCAGTTTCCCGGACAGGGGGTTGCGTGGCTACACCTTC.

The rearrangement links TRBV15 to TRBJ2-3, with TRBD2 identical over 7 bases. The ends lost 0 bases at V and 3 bases at J; junction bases unmatched: 6. Germline V gives CDR1 LNHNV, CDR2 YYDKDF (reference sequence). There are 16 residues in the CDR3. CDR3 bases: TGTGCCACCAGCAGAGATCAGGCGGGGGTAACAGATACGCAGTATTTT. Encoded protein: CATSRDQAGVTDTQYF.

This clone has only one observation. V usage is TRBV28 and J usage is TRBJ1-5; weak D call: TRBD1 (5 bases). V was cut by 2 bases and J by 4 bases, with 12 bases left in between. This CDR3 is built from 15 residues. Germline CDR1 reads MDHEN; CDR2 reads SYDVKM. CDR3 in amino acids: CASSLIQGTNQPQHF. The DNA for the CDR3 is TGTGCCAGCAGTTTAATTCAGGGAACAAATCAGCCCCAGCATTTT.

This chain connects TRBV29-1 to TRBJ2-3, with D possibly being TRBD1 or TRBD2 (5 bases each). CDR1 is SQVTM, CDR2 ANQGSEA, per germline. V lost 6 bases to trimming and J lost 2 bases, with 12 bases between them. The CDR3 runs 13 residues. The CDR3 sequence is CSVPGTYTDTQYF. In DNA, the CDR3 is TGCAGCGTGCCCGGGACCTACACAGATACGCAGTATTTT.

The rearrangement joins TRBV5-1 to TRBJ2-5; D assignment may be TRBD1 or TRBD2 (5 bases each). The CDR3 totals 15 residues. V lost 3 bases and J lost 4, with 16 bases in between. Germline V gene lookup returns CDR1 SGHRS and CDR2 YFSETQ. CDR3 sequence (DNA): TGCGCCAGCAGCTGGGACGGTAGGGAAGGAGAGACCCAGTACTTC. It translates to CASSWDGREGETQYF.

V usage is TRBV6-4 and J usage is TRBJ1-6; D is ambiguous. CDR1 and CDR2 (germline): MRHNA, SNTAGT. Trimming left V 4 bases short and J 4 bases short, with 8 bases between. The CDR3 consists of 14 residues. CDR3 sequence: CASSVGVYNSPLHF. CDR3 in DNA: TGTGCCAGCAGTGTTGGCGTTTATAATTCACCCCTCCACTTT.

V and J are TRBV7-2 and TRBJ2-2; D gene unclear. This CDR3 contains 12 residues. Germline V CDR1 and CDR2: SGHTA, FQGNSA. V was cut by 4 bases and J by 5 bases, with 5 bases left in between. CDR3 protein: CASSSRTGELFF. In nucleotides, the CDR3 is TGTGCCAGCAGCTCCAGGACCGGGGAGCTGTTTTTT. Full variable domain (rest looked up from reference TRBV7-2 and TRBJ2-2): GAGVSQSPSNKVTEKGKDVELRCDPISGHTALYWYRQSLGQGLEFLIYFQGNSAPDKSGLPSDRFSAERTGGSVSTLTIQRTQQEDSAVYLCASSSRTGELFFGEGSRLTVL.

This chain uses TRBV11-2 with TRBJ1-5; D ambiguous. Trimming left V 5 bases short and J 7 bases short, with 12 bases between. Germline V lookup: CDR1 SGHAT, CDR2 FQNNGV. This CDR3 spans 13 amino acids. The CDR3 region is CASSISAGQPQHF. The CDR3 DNA is TGTGCCAGCAGCATTAGTGCGGGGCAGCCCCAGCATTTT.

The chain has TRBV28 and TRBJ2-7; 8 bases map to TRBD1. After removal of 6 bases from V and 3 bases from J, the junction contained 4 bases not matched to a gene. Germline CDR1 MDHEN, CDR2 SYDVKM. The CDR3 totals 13 residues. In DNA, the CDR3 is TGTGCCAGCAGGGACAGGGACGTCTACGAGCAGTACTTC. The encoded protein is CASRDRDVYEQYF.

The V gene is TRBV9, the J gene TRBJ1-4, with D perhaps matching TRBD1 (5 bases). Germline lookup yields CDR1 SGDLS and CDR2 YYNGEE. V lost 0 bases to trimming and J lost 0 bases, with 9 bases between them. The CDR3 spans 16 residues. CDR3 residues: CASSVGQGATNEKLFF. CDR3 nucleotides: TGTGCCAGCAGCGTAGGGCAGGGAGCAACTAATGAAAAACTGTTTTTT. Supplemented by reference TRBV9 and TRBJ1-4, the full variable domain reads DSGVTQTPKHLITATGQRVTLRCSPRSGDLSVYWYQQSLDQGLQFLIQYYNGEERAKGNILERFSAQQFPDLHSELNLSSLELGDSALYFCASSVGQGATNEKLFFGSGTQLSVL.